This T cell receptor (beta chain) was captured by sequencing in a study of blood T cell repertoires in COVID-19. Study background: Both acute and convalescent COVID-19 samples were obtained from the United States, Italy and Spain.

Germline V gives CDR1 LGHDT, CDR2 YNNKEL (reference sequence). This CDR3 spans 15 amino acids. V lost 4 bases, J lost 5 bases, and 9 bases stayed unmatched. Authors' processing steps: Amplifying reference gene primers gave estimates of nucleated cell counts. Using immunoSEQ multiplex PCR, the repertoire was profiled, and TCRdb retains in-frame clones only, with some absent. The DNA gave D and trimming, while V, J and clone size come from that table. Here the sample spans about 490,000 clones, 70% to 90% being singletons. This clonotype was obtained from a human donor in a cohort sampled during active COVID-19. This chain uses TRBV3-1 (or the pseudogene TRBV3-2) with TRBJ2-3; 7 bases are a match to TRBD2. The specimen was peripheral blood. The CDR3 reads CASSLRGGRGDTQYF. In DNA form, the CDR3 reads TGTGCCAGCAGCCTCCGGGGAGGGCGGGGAGATACGCAGTATTTT.